This TCR beta chain derives from a study of cytomegalovirus exposure and HLA in healthy donors. Regarding the study as a whole: Cytomegalovirus association was assigned to about 180 TCR beta chains.

Per the germline V gene, CDR1 is LNHNV and CDR2 is YYDKDF (reference sequence). The CDR3 has 16 amino acids. V was clipped by 0 bases and J by 2 bases, with 14 bases between them. Each donor was nominally healthy when sampled (though unrecorded immune exposures were likely). PCR amplification relied on 60 Vbeta primers (plus 13 Jbeta primers). Authors' analysis steps: Per a later analysis, the number of unique TCR beta chains was roughly 80 million, of which around 10 million were shared. Sequencing was performed with immunoSEQ multiplex PCR; in TCRdb, only in-frame clones are kept and a portion is missing. D and trimming come from the DNA, and the V and J calls and clone size come from that table. The table shows 90,000 to 140,000 clones, with around 63% occurring only once. A remark on this clone: The target antigen is unknown.

V gene TRBV15 combines with J gene TRBJ2-7; D possibly corresponds to TRBD2 (5 bases). The receptor's source is a man aged 25-45 years in good health and CMV-seronegative. The source material was PBMCs. CDR3 sequence: CATSRDLGETTYEQYF. The DNA of the CDR3 is TGTGCCACCAGCAGAGACCTGGGAGAAACTACCTACGAGCAGTACTTC.